One sample yielded the 18 T cell receptor beta chains listed below, sequenced in a study of T cells after yellow fever vaccination. TCRdb processed the 5' RACE reads anew with MiXCR; each CDR3 protein has one entry. The sample shows 300,000 to 400,000 distinct CDR3 sequences, around 11% of them seen only once. Sequencing was performed on CD4+ T cells sorted from PBMCs, taken 45 days after the yellow fever booster vaccination. These receptors all stem from a man aged 18 to 30 who received the YFV17D yellow fever vaccine.

The V and J genes are TRBV27 and TRBJ2-7; 13 bases match TRBD2. This CDR3 is 14 amino acids long. Per germline, CDR1 MNHEY and CDR2 SMNVEV (reference sequence). The junction had 3 bases not matched to a gene; V was cut back by 6 bases and J by 4 bases. The DNA for the CDR3 is TGTGCCAGCAGAGGACTAGCGGGGGTTTACGAGCAGTACTTC. As protein: CASRGLAGVYEQYF.

The V call is TRBV2, the J call TRBJ1-6; 7 positions agree with TRBD1. V lost 7 bases to trimming and J lost 10 bases; unmatched junction nucleotides: 7. The germline V gene encodes CDR1 SNHLY and CDR2 FYNNEI. The CDR3 runs to 13 residues. The CDR3 DNA is TGTGCCAGCACCCCCCAGGGGGACTCACCCCTCCACTTT. Residues: CASTPQGDSPLHF.

The gene calls are TRBV28 and TRBJ2-2; D remains unclear. Germline CDR1 is MDHEN and CDR2 is SYDVKM. The CDR3 runs 15 residues. V shed 8 bases and J shed 0 bases, with 13 bases lying between them. The CDR3 sequence: CASRQRLTNTGELFF. In DNA, the CDR3 is TGTGCCAGCCGTCAAAGGCTTACGAACACCGGGGAGCTGTTTTTT.

This clonotype was counted between two and nine times. This chain uses TRBV15 with TRBJ1-1, with a possible D match to TRBD1 (5 bases). V lost 8 bases and J 4 bases, leaving 11 bases between the germline ends. This CDR3 contains 12 residues. Germline V gene sequence: CDR1 LNHNV, CDR2 YYDKDF (reference sequence). The CDR3, as DNA: TGTGCCACCGGGGGTCAGGGCACTGAAGCTTTCTTT. This codes for CATGGQGTEAFF.

The chain joins TRBV5-1 to TRBJ1-3; 9 bases fit TRBD1. Unmatched junction bases numbered 5, after V lost 0 bases and J lost 4 bases. CDR3 length: 16 amino acids. The germline gives CDR1 SGHRS, CDR2 YFSETQ. CDR3 residues: CASSLGTGGVGNTIYF. CDR3 DNA: TGCGCCAGCAGCTTGGGAACAGGGGGCGTAGGAAACACCATATATTTT.

This clonotype was found many times. The chain combines TRBV5-4 with TRBJ2-5, with 11 nucleotides matching TRBD2. The V and J ends lost 3 bases and 2 bases, in that order; junction bases with no gene match: 3. Germline V gene data show CDR1 as SGHNT and CDR2 as YYREEE (reference sequence). The CDR3 totals 15 residues. The CDR3 here is CASSSGLAAQETQYF. The CDR3 nucleotides read TGTGCCAGCAGCTCGGGACTAGCGGCACAAGAGACCCAGTACTTC.

This clonotype was counted only a few times. The V gene is TRBV5-8, the J gene TRBJ2-5, with 7 positions matching TRBD2. Looked up from germline, CDR1 is SGHTS and CDR2 is YDEGEE. The CDR3 runs 13 residues. The J segment lost 4 bases and the V segment lost 7 bases, leaving 7 bases of the junction unmatched. The CDR3 here is CASRWEGTETQYF. In DNA form, the CDR3 reads TGTGCCAGCCGTTGGGAGGGTACAGAGACCCAGTACTTC.

The sample holds a few counts of this clonotype. The chain is built from TRBV12-3 or TRBV12-4 and TRBJ2-7; 7 bases map to TRBD1. CDR3 length: 15 amino acids. The trim removed 5 bases at V and 4 bases at J, leaving 11 bases unmatched. The CDR3 reads CASSRDPGQIYEQYF. The CDR3 DNA reads as TGTGCCAGCAGTAGGGACCCGGGACAGATATACGAGCAGTACTTC.

There are a few counts of this clonotype. This chain uses TRBV18 with TRBJ1-2, with 10 bases identical to TRBD1. From germline, CDR1 is KGHSH and CDR2 LQKENI. The CDR3 runs to 14 residues. V trimming: 10 bases; J trimming: 4 bases; junction bases outside the gene matches: 9. The CDR3 sequence is CATKDRGLSYGYTF. The CDR3 coding sequence is TGTGCCACCAAAGACAGGGGGCTTAGCTATGGCTACACCTTC.

The chain carries TRBV6-2 or TRBV6-3 and TRBJ2-3; TRBD1 matches 7 bases. V gave up 4 bases and J gave up 3 bases; unmatched junction bases: 7. There are 15 residues in the CDR3. Per the germline V gene, CDR1 is MNHEY and CDR2 is SVGEGT. In DNA, the CDR3 is TGTGCCAGCAGTTCGCAGGGGGTTCGGACAGATACGCAGTATTTT. Its protein product is CASSSQGVRTDTQYF.

The chain has TRBV5-1 and TRBJ2-5, with 8 bases that match TRBD2. The V segment lost 5 bases and the J segment 0 bases; nucleotides outside the gene matches: 6. The V gene's germline CDR1 is SGHRS and CDR2 YFSETQ. This CDR3 is built from 15 residues. The DNA for the CDR3 is TGCGCCAGCAGTAGGAGCGGGGGACACCAAGAGACCCAGTACTTC. Amino acids: CASSRSGGHQETQYF.

This clonotype was seen a handful of times. The V and J genes are TRBV12-3 or TRBV12-4 and TRBJ1-6; 8 bases align to TRBD1. V was clipped by 3 bases and J by 3 bases; unmatched bases: 4. The CDR3 covers 16 residues. CDR3 in DNA: TGTGCCAGCAGTTTGGGGACAGGCTTCTATAATTCACCCCTCCACTTT. Amino acid sequence: CASSLGTGFYNSPLHF.

This clonotype was seen a handful of times. The V call is TRBV11-3, the J call TRBJ1-6, with 10 bases fitting TRBD1. There are 21 residues in the CDR3. V lost 0 bases, J lost 0 bases, and 11 bases stayed unmatched. Germline values: CDR1 SGHNT, CDR2 YENEEA. CDR3 protein: CASSLESGTGVPSSYNSPLHF. CDR3 sequence (DNA): TGTGCCAGCAGCTTAGAATCCGGGACAGGGGTTCCCAGCTCCTATAATTCACCCCTCCACTTT.

The sample holds many counts of this clonotype. The chain is built from TRBV7-9 and TRBJ1-2, with D perhaps matching TRBD1 (5 bases). There are 14 residues in the CDR3. The germline CDR1 and CDR2 sequences are SEHNR and FQNEAQ (reference sequence). V was cut by 0 bases and J by 5 bases, with 10 bases left in between. The CDR3, as DNA: TGTGCCAGCAGCTTAGCAGAACCAGGGTATGGCTACACCTTC. It translates to CASSLAEPGYGYTF.

This chain connects TRBV6-2 or TRBV6-3 to TRBJ1-1, with D unclear. The germline V gene encodes CDR1 MNHEY and CDR2 SVGEGT. With 2 bases removed from V and 4 bases from J, the gap between germline ends came to 20 bases. The CDR3 length is 17 residues. Here the CDR3 reads CASSYGRESRGGTEAFF. As DNA, the CDR3 is TGTGCCAGCAGTTACGGACGGGAAAGCCGCGGAGGCACTGAAGCTTTCTTT.

This clonotype was picked up a small number of times. The chain recombines TRBV6-2 or TRBV6-3 with TRBJ2-7; perhaps D is TRBD1 or TRBD2 (5 bases each). The CDR3 runs 14 residues. From germline, CDR1 is MNHEY and CDR2 SVGEGT. V was cut by 5 bases and J by 2 bases, with 13 bases left in between. The CDR3 DNA sequence: TGTGCCAGCAGTATTGTGGGGGTCCCCTACGAGCAGTACGTC. Its translation is CASSIVGVPYEQYV.

The sample holds a few counts of this clonotype. The chain's CDR3 is CASSLLSGALNTEAFF. CDR3 nucleotides: TGCGCCAGCAGCCTCCTTTCGGGCGCCTTGAACACTGAAGCTTTCTTT. The chain employs TRBV5-1 and TRBJ1-1; no clear D gene. With 4 bases removed from V and 0 bases from J, the gap between germline ends came to 16 bases. Germline values: CDR1 SGHRS, CDR2 YFSETQ. This CDR3 has 16 residues.

This clonotype was seen a few times. The chain carries TRBV7-9 and TRBJ1-4; D is uncertain. This CDR3 spans 14 amino acids. V shed 2 bases and J shed 11 bases, with 15 bases lying between them. Germline CDR1 SEHNR, CDR2 FQNEAQ (reference sequence). This CDR3 is CASSLTSSPGKLFF. CDR3 nucleotides: TGTGCCAGCAGCTTAACGTCCAGCCCGGGGAAACTGTTTTTT.